Listed below are T cell receptor beta chains from one sample, sequenced in a study of T cells in Graves' hyperthyroidism and ophthalmopathy. A single record per CDR3 protein comes from TCRdb applying MiXCR to the multiplex PCR reads. This sample carries around 720,000 distinct CDR3 sequences, approximately 40% of them seen once, and the ten largest clones take approximately 31%. Sequencing input: blood. Source of these receptors: a woman aged 40 to 49 with Graves' hyperthyroidism. CDR3s include the opening cysteine and the closing phenylalanine or tryptophan. D genes are given only for firm matches. For some rows the clone size is stated as once, few or many, or as a class when expanded; others skip it.

size	V	J	D	DNA	CDR3
many	TRBV7-2	TRBJ1-1	.	TGTGCCAGCAGCCGCAGAACATGGGCTGAAGCTTTCTTT	CASSRRTWAEAFF
few	TRBV10-3	TRBJ2-5	TRBD2	TGTGCCAGCAGTCGGAGGACTAGCGGAAAAGAGACCCAGTACTTC	CASSRRTSGKETQYF
many	TRBV25-1	TRBJ1-5	TRBD1	TGTGCCAGCAGGGGACAGGGAAATCAGCCCCAGCATTTT	CASRGQGNQPQHF
many	TRBV19	TRBJ1-5	TRBD1	TGTGCCAGCCGGGACAGGGTCGAGCCCCAGCATTTT	CASRDRVEPQHF
.	TRBV6-5	TRBJ1-1	.	TGTGCCAGCAGTTACTCGAAATCTGGGGGCAATGAAGCTTTCTTT	CASSYSKSGGNEAFF
few	TRBV19	TRBJ1-2	.	TGTGCCAGTAGTATAGAGGGACGATATGGCTACACCTTC	CASSIEGRYGYTF
once	TRBV28	TRBJ1-4	.	TGTGCCAGCGGCGATAAAGGGGCAACTAATGAAAAACTGTTTTTT	CASGDKGATNEKLFF
few	TRBV4-1	TRBJ1-2	.	TGTGCCAGCAGCCAAGACTCGGCAGGGCGCGGCTACACCTTC	CASSQDSAGRGYTF
once	TRBV2	TRBJ1-1	.	TGTGCCAGCGCTGTTACAAAGGCCTTGAACACTGAAGCTTCCTTT	CASAVTKALNTEASF
few	TRBV20-1	TRBJ2-7	.	TGCAGTGCTAGAGATCGTATAGGACAGATCACGGAGGAGCAGTACTTC	CSARDRIGQITEEQYF
.	TRBV29-1	TRBJ2-5	.	TGCAGCGTTGTAGGGGTCAGTTTGCAAGAGACCCAGTACTTC	CSVVGVSLQETQYF
few	TRBV6-2/TRBV6-3	TRBJ2-7	.	TGTGCCAGCAGTTACTCATCGGGGGGCGCATCCGAGCAGTACTTC	CASSYSSGGASEQYF
many	TRBV7-2	TRBJ2-7	.	TGTGCCAGCAGCCTGCAGGGGGGACACATACGAGAGCAGTACTTC	CASSLQGGHIREQYF
.	TRBV13	TRBJ1-3	TRBD1	TGTGCCAGCAGTTTATCCGGGACAGGGAAAGGAAACACCATATATTTT	CASSLSGTGKGNTIYF
.	TRBV7-2	TRBJ2-7	.	TGTGCCAGCAGTTTGAGTCCCACCTACGAGCAGTACTTC	CASSLSPTYEQYF
many	TRBV2	TRBJ1-6	.	TGTGCCAGCATCCGGGGGTATAATTCACCCCTCCACTTT	CASIRGYNSPLHF
.	TRBV5-1	TRBJ1-1	TRBD1	TGTGCCAGCGGATACACAGGGGACGTTTGCACTGAAGCTTTCTTT	CASGYTGDVCTEAFF
many	TRBV7-9	TRBJ1-1	.	TGTGCCAGCAGTCAAGGGGACCAAGAGTTTACTGAAGCTTTCTTT	CASSQGDQEFTEAFF
many	TRBV10-2	TRBJ2-5	TRBD2	TGCGCCAGCAGACTAGCGGGGCAAGAGACCCAGTACTTC	CASRLAGQETQYF
.	TRBV7-2	TRBJ2-3	.	TGTGCCAGCAGCCTAGCCCAGATAGGAACGCAGTATTTT	CASSLAQIGTQYF
many	TRBV29-1	TRBJ2-6	TRBD1	TGCAGCGTCGACAGGGAGAACTCTGGGGCCAACGTCCTGACTTTC	CSVDRENSGANVLTF
many	TRBV7-3	TRBJ2-7	TRBD2	TGTGCCAGCAGCTCGGGACTAGCGGGAGGCCAGGAGCAGTACTTC	CASSSGLAGGQEQYF
few	TRBV11-1	TRBJ1-1	.	TGTGCCAGCACTACCCCCTATGGGGAGAACACTGAAGCTTTCTTT	CASTTPYGENTEAFF
.	TRBV4-3	TRBJ1-2	.	TGCGCCAGCAGCCAGACACCTTCGGAGGGCTACACCTTC	CASSQTPSEGYTF
.	TRBV2	TRBJ2-7	.	TGTGCCAGCAGGCTCCTTACAGGGAACCCGCCTTACGAGCAGTACTTC	CASRLLTGNPPYEQYF
.	TRBV10-3	TRBJ2-7	.	TGTGCCAGCAGCTTTCGAGGAAGGGACGGGCAGTACTTC	CASSFRGRDGQYF
many	TRBV4-1	TRBJ1-6	TRBD1	TGCGCCAGCAGCCCTCAGACAGGGCCTAATTCACCCCTCCACTTT	CASSPQTGPNSPLHF
.	TRBV11-2	TRBJ2-2	.	TGTGCCAGCAGCCCCACAAGATCCGGGGAGCTGTTTTTT	CASSPTRSGELFF
.	TRBV19	TRBJ1-1	.	TGTGCCAGTAGTATAGGAGACACGCCGAACACTGAAGCTTTCTTT	CASSIGDTPNTEAFF
once	TRBV7-6	TRBJ2-1	.	TGTGCCAGCAGCCATTGGCCGACCTACAATGAGCAGTTCTTC	CASSHWPTYNEQFF
.	TRBV5-1	TRBJ1-6	.	TGCGCCAGCAGCTTGCGGTGGACCGACGGAGGAAATTCACCCCTCCACTTT	CASSLRWTDGGNSPLHF
few	TRBV12-3/TRBV12-4	TRBJ2-5	.	TGTGCCAGCATAAGGGACTACCAAGAGACCCAGTACTTC	CASIRDYQETQYF
.	TRBV7-3	TRBJ2-1	.	TGTGCCAGCAGCCCTAGCTCCTACAATGAGCAGTTCTTC	CASSPSSYNEQFF
few	TRBV7-2	TRBJ1-1	.	TGTGCCAGCAGCTTAGTCGCTTCAGGGTCTTACCCTGAAGCTTTCTTT	CASSLVASGSYPEAFF
many	TRBV6-6	TRBJ1-3	.	TGTGCCAGCAGTAGCGCCCTTTCTGGGGGCTGGAACACCATATATTTT	CASSSALSGGWNTIYF
.	TRBV20-1	TRBJ2-7	TRBD2	TGCAGTGCAAGACTAGCGGGAGGACCCTACGAGCAGTACTTC	CSARLAGGPYEQYF
.	TRBV25-1	TRBJ2-7	.	TGTGCCAGCAGCCAGCCAGGCATAAATGAGCAGTACTTC	CASSQPGINEQYF
.	TRBV19	TRBJ1-2	.	TGTGCCAGTAGACCGGAGATGAACTATGGCTACACCTTC	CASRPEMNYGYTF
few	TRBV5-5	TRBJ1-2	TRBD1	TGTGCCAGCAGCTTGACAGGGGAGTCGACCTATGGCTACACCTTC	CASSLTGESTYGYTF
few	TRBV4-3	TRBJ2-6	.	TGCGCCAGCAGCCAAGATTCAGGGTCGGGTGGGGCCAACGTCCTGACTTTC	CASSQDSGSGGANVLTF
.	TRBV25-1	TRBJ1-5	TRBD1	TGTGCCTGGAGGGGGCAGGGGGCCAATCAGCCCCAGCATTTT	CAWRGQGANQPQHF
.	TRBV5-8	TRBJ1-1	.	TGTGCCAGCAGCGTCGACCGATGGGATGAAGCTTTCTTT	CASSVDRWDEAFF
many	TRBV19	TRBJ1-2	TRBD1	TGTGCCAGTAGTAGCCGGGACAGGCCTAACTATGGCTACACCTTC	CASSSRDRPNYGYTF
many	TRBV7-9	TRBJ2-7	.	TGTGCCAGCAGCTCCTTCCGGACGTTCTACGAGCAGTACTTC	CASSSFRTFYEQYF